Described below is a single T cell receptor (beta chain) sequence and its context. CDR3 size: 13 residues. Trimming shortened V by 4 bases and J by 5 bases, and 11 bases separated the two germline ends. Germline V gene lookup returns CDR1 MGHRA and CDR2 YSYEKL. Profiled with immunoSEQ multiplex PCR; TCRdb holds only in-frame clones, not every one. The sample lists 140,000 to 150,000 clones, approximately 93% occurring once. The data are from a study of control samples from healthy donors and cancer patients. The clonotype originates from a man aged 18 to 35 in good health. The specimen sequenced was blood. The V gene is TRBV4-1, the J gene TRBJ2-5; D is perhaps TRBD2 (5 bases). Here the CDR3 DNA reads TGCGCCAGCAGCCTCGAGGGCATCGAGACCCAGTACTTC. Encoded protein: CASSLEGIETQYF.